This passage covers 32 T cell receptor beta chains from one sample sequenced in a study of blood T cell repertoires in COVID-19 (dated by TCRdb to the early 2020s). Libraries were constructed by the immunoSEQ multiplex PCR assay. TCRdb provides this immuneACCESS table in a form limited to in-frame rearrangements. Some clones are lacking; in checked studies, under half of them reflect an unresolved V gene, and why the rest are absent is not known. The sample table lists roughly 15,000 clones, roughly 89% of them with a count of one. The ten largest clones add up to roughly a third of the sample. The sequenced material came from peripheral blood. Receptor source: a man aged 50-59 years with active COVID-19.

The chain has TRBV6-1 and TRBJ2-5; TRBD1 might be the D (7 bases). V was pared by 1 base and J by 4 bases, with 16 bases between. Germline CDR1 MNHNS, CDR2 SASEGT. This CDR3 is built from 16 residues. The CDR3, as DNA: TGTGCCAGCAGTGAAGGCGGAGGGGGCATGGTAGAGACCCAGTACTTC. It translates to CASSEGGGGMVETQYF.

The CDR3 here is CASSLSGGLAGESGYGYF. CDR3 nucleotides: TGTGCCAGCAGTTTATCGGGGGGACTAGCGGGAGAGTCCGGATATGGGTATTTT. The chain recombines TRBV27 with TRBJ2-3; 14 nucleotides align to TRBD2. The CDR3 spans 18 residues. Germline trimming cut 0 bases from V and 14 bases from J; bases unmatched to any gene: 16. CDR1 is MNHEY and CDR2 is SMNVEV in the germline V gene (reference sequence).

This chain joins TRBV21-1 and TRBJ1-4; the table's D call TRBD1 went unverified against the DNA. TRBV21-1 is a pseudogene. CDR3 size: 18 residues. CDR3 nucleotide sequence: TGTGCCAGCAACCAGGGGTTCAGGGGGAGATTAGATAAGAAAAAACTGTTTTTT. As protein: CASNQGFRGRLDKKKLFF.

DNA for the CDR3: TGTGCCAGTAGTATGATAGGAGGACTAGCGGATACAGTGGAGACCCAGTACTTC. Translating it yields CASSMIGGLADTVETQYF. The chain couples TRBV19 to TRBJ2-5, with 10 bases identical to TRBD2. The ends lost 3 bases at V and 5 bases at J; junction bases unmatched: 15. Looked up from germline, CDR1 is LNHDA and CDR2 is SQIVND (reference sequence). CDR3 size: 18 residues.

This chain uses TRBV10-1 with TRBJ2-1; D is possibly TRBD1 (5 bases). CDR3 length: 15 amino acids. V lost 3 bases to trimming and J lost 0 bases, with 9 bases between them. CDR1 is WNHNN, CDR2 SYGVQD, per germline (reference sequence). For the CDR3, the DNA is TGCGCCAGCAGTGATGGGGCGGACTCCTACAATGAGCAGTTCTTC. This encodes CASSDGADSYNEQFF.

J is TRBJ1-2 and V is TRBV19; TRBD1 matches at 8 bases. The CDR3 runs 17 residues. The junction had 8 bases not matched to a gene; V was cut back by 2 bases and J by 0 bases. Germline V gives CDR1 LNHDA, CDR2 SQIVND (reference sequence). CDR3 region: CASSISGGTRPNYGYTF. The CDR3 DNA follows: TGTGCCAGTAGTATATCAGGGGGCACCCGACCTAACTATGGCTACACCTTC.

The rearrangement uses TRBV30 and TRBJ1-6; D perhaps matches TRBD1 (5 bases). Trimming took off 2 bases at V and 7 bases at J, with 9 bases between the two ends. CDR1 GTSNPN and CDR2 SVGIG come from the germline V gene (reference sequence). The CDR3 sequence is 13 residues long. The CDR3 DNA reads as TGTGCCTGGAGTCCCGGGGGAAATTCACCCCTCCACTTT. Protein product: CAWSPGGNSPLHF.

The sample holds one count of this clone. The rearrangement links TRBV28 to TRBJ2-1, with 8 positions matching TRBD2. CDR1 and CDR2 (germline): MDHEN, SYDVKM. The CDR3 has 14 amino acids. Trimming at V came to 8 bases and at J to 7 bases, leaving 10 bases not matched to a gene. Written as DNA, the CDR3 is TGTGCCAGCGCCGGGAGGGTCCGGTTAAATGAGCAGTTCTTC. It yields the protein CASAGRVRLNEQFF.

The rearrangement links TRBV5-1 to TRBJ2-7; 7 nucleotides line up with TRBD1. Unmatched junction bases numbered 7, after V lost 1 base and J lost 0 bases. The CDR3 contains 16 residues. Per the germline V gene, CDR1 is SGHRS and CDR2 is YFSETQ. The CDR3 loop reads CASSLSGQDSSYEQYF. The CDR3 nucleotides read TGCGCCAGCAGCTTGTCCGGACAGGACAGCTCCTACGAGCAGTACTTC.

This clone is a singleton in its sample. The chain uses TRBV25-1 and TRBJ1-1; TRBD1 aligns across 9 bases. Germline lookup yields CDR1 MGHDK and CDR2 SYGVNS. This CDR3 is 14 amino acids long. The V gene end was trimmed by 8 bases and the J gene end by 3 bases; junction bases not matched to a gene: 7. This CDR3 is CASGGQGRDTEAFF. The CDR3, as DNA: TGTGCCAGCGGTGGACAGGGGAGGGACACTGAAGCTTTCTTT.

In this sample, this clone turned up once. The rearrangement uses TRBV5-5 and TRBJ1-1, with D hard to call. The CDR3 contains 15 residues. The germline V and J ends were trimmed by 6 bases and 1 base, with 16 bases remaining between them. The germline gives CDR1 SGHKS, CDR2 YYEKEE (reference sequence). CDR3 in amino acids: CASTLGPDPNTEAFF. The CDR3 nucleotides are TGTGCCAGCACCCTGGGCCCAGATCCGAACACTGAAGCTTTCTTT.

CDR3 nucleotide sequence: TGCGCCAGCAGTGAGCTATCCCCTAGCACAGATACGCAGTATTTT. It yields the protein CASSELSPSTDTQYF. The genes are TRBV10-1 and TRBJ2-3, with D unclear. V was trimmed by 2 bases and J by 0 bases, leaving 9 bases between them. The CDR3 spans 15 residues. Germline V lookup: CDR1 WNHNN, CDR2 SYGVQD (reference sequence).

The chain couples TRBV14 to TRBJ2-1, with 10 bases identical to TRBD2. Losses at the gene ends were 3 bases for V and 7 bases for J; bases not matched to a gene: 27. Germline lookup yields CDR1 SGHDN and CDR2 FVKESK. The CDR3 contains 22 residues. CDR3 sequence: CASSHPKRASGRGPYGRNEQFF. The CDR3 DNA sequence: TGTGCCAGCAGCCATCCGAAGAGGGCTAGCGGGAGAGGGCCATATGGTAGGAATGAGCAGTTCTTC.

The chain uses TRBV3-1 (or the pseudogene TRBV3-2) and TRBJ1-2; a possible D gene is TRBD1 (6 bases). Trimming shortened V by 3 bases and J by 3 bases, and 20 bases separated the two germline ends. This CDR3 has 17 amino acids. Germline V gene lookup returns CDR1 LGHDT and CDR2 YNNKEL (reference sequence). CDR3 region: CASSQLDVGGLDYGYTF. In nucleotides, the CDR3 is TGTGCCAGCAGCCAGCTAGATGTCGGGGGGCTGGACTATGGCTACACCTTC.

The chain employs TRBV27 and TRBJ2-3; 7 nucleotides agree with TRBD1. Germline V lookup: CDR1 MNHEY, CDR2 SMNVEV (reference sequence). V shed 3 bases and J 0 bases; nucleotides not matched to a gene: 9. The CDR3 has 17 amino acids. CDR3 DNA sequence: TGTGCCAGCAGTTTTTCCCAGGGGGACCTGAGCACAGATACGCAGTATTTT. Protein: CASSFSQGDLSTDTQYF.

In its sample, this clone was seen once. The J gene is TRBJ1-1, the V gene TRBV5-4; 8 bases line up with TRBD1. This CDR3 is built from 15 residues. In germline, CDR1 is SGHNT, CDR2 YYREEE (reference sequence). The trim removed 3 bases at V and 1 base at J, leaving 5 bases unmatched. The CDR3 DNA follows: TGTGCCAGCAGCTCGGGGGACAGGTGGAACACTGAAGCTTTCTTT. It translates to CASSSGDRWNTEAFF.

The chain links TRBV19 to TRBJ2-5; 11 bases are shared with TRBD2. CDR3 size: 15 residues. With V trimmed by 1 base and J by 5 bases, 3 bases remained unmatched. Germline CDR1 LNHDA, CDR2 SQIVND (reference sequence). The CDR3 bases are TGTGCCAGTAGTATAGGACTAGCGGGAATGGAGACCCAGTACTTC. Translation: CASSIGLAGMETQYF.

This rearrangement joins TRBV5-4 to TRBJ2-7, with D perhaps matching TRBD1 (6 bases). Germline V gives CDR1 SGHNT, CDR2 YYREEE (reference sequence). The CDR3 sequence is 13 residues long. The germline V and J ends were trimmed by 9 bases and 3 bases, with 16 bases remaining between them. The CDR3: CATGGDIDYEQYF. The CDR3, as DNA: TGTGCCACCGGTGGGGACATCGACTACGAGCAGTACTTC.

This chain connects TRBV12-3 or TRBV12-4 to TRBJ2-5; D ambiguous. Trimming took 4 bases from V and 3 from J, leaving 9 bases between them. The CDR3 covers 13 residues. DNA for the CDR3: TGTGCCAGCAGTTCAGGCTGGGAAGAGACCCAGTACTTC. Translated: CASSSGWEETQYF.

The CDR3 loop is CASSDGQGKNTGELFF. The CDR3 nucleotides read TGTGCCAGCAGCGATGGACAGGGAAAGAACACCGGGGAGCTGTTTTTT. The chain employs TRBV9 and TRBJ2-2; 8 bases line up with TRBD1. Germline CDR1 and CDR2: SGDLS and YYNGEE. There are 16 residues in the CDR3. V dropped 3 bases and J dropped 1; count of bases not matched to a gene: 5. Drawing the rest from reference TRBV9 and TRBJ2-2, the complete variable domain is DSGVTQTPKHLITATGQRVTLRCSPRSGDLSVYWYQQSLDQGLQFLIQYYNGEERAKGNILERFSAQQFPDLHSELNLSSLELGDSALYFCASSDGQGKNTGELFFGEGSRLTVL.

This chain connects TRBV3-1 (or the pseudogene TRBV3-2) to TRBJ2-3, with 8 bases lining up with TRBD2. CDR1 and CDR2 (germline): LGHDT, YNNKEL (reference sequence). The CDR3 extends over 15 amino acids. V gave up 5 bases and J gave up 0 bases; unmatched junction bases: 4. CDR3 region: CASSDGGASTDTQYF. The CDR3 region has the DNA TGTGCCAGCAGCGACGGGGGGGCTAGCACAGATACGCAGTATTTT.

The chain recombines TRBV29-1 with TRBJ1-1; 12 nucleotides line up with TRBD1. Trimming removed 7 bases from V and 6 bases from J; junction bases left unmatched: 9. This CDR3 is 14 amino acids long. Looked up from germline, CDR1 is SQVTM and CDR2 is ANQGSEA. The CDR3 loop reads CSAGPGQGAPEAFF. The CDR3 bases are TGCAGCGCCGGACCGGGACAGGGGGCCCCTGAAGCTTTCTTT.

This clone was observed a handful of times. The V gene is TRBV18, the J gene TRBJ1-2; 7 bases agree with TRBD1. The length of the CDR3 is 15 residues. The V and J ends lost 2 bases and 6 bases, in that order; junction bases with no gene match: 9. Germline lookup yields CDR1 KGHSH and CDR2 LQKENI. CDR3 region: CASSPSTGIGNGYTF. The CDR3 DNA reads as TGTGCCAGCTCACCATCGACAGGGATCGGGAATGGCTACACCTTC.

V is TRBV13 and J is TRBJ1-1, with 7 positions matching TRBD1. There are 15 residues in the CDR3. Per the germline V gene, CDR1 is PRHDT and CDR2 is FYEKMQ (reference sequence). V was pared by 2 bases and J by 7 bases, with 10 bases of the junction left unmatched. The CDR3 sequence is CASSLLGEGAVEAFF. In DNA form, the CDR3 reads TGTGCCAGCAGCTTATTAGGCGAGGGGGCGGTTGAAGCTTTCTTT.

The chain employs TRBV19 and TRBJ2-1, with TRBD1 matching over 8 bases. This CDR3 spans 13 amino acids. Germline CDR1 is LNHDA and CDR2 is SQIVND (reference sequence). V was clipped by 9 bases and J by 2 bases; unmatched bases: 3. Here the CDR3 reads CASGQGAYNEQFF. The DNA for the CDR3 is TGTGCCAGCGGACAGGGAGCCTACAATGAGCAGTTCTTC.

J is TRBJ1-1 and V is TRBV19, with a tentative D call TRBD1 (6 bases). Germline CDR1 LNHDA, CDR2 SQIVND (reference sequence). The V end was cut by 6 bases, the J end by 3 bases, with 11 bases between. This CDR3 comprises 13 residues. CDR3 bases: TGTGCCAGTAGGGACAGTGGATACACTGAAGCTTTCTTT. Translation: CASRDSGYTEAFF.

The chain has TRBV9 and TRBJ2-7, with 12 bases lining up with TRBD2. CDR1 is SGDLS and CDR2 is YYNGEE in the germline V gene. The CDR3 is 15 residues long. V was clipped by 4 bases and J by 3 bases; unmatched bases: 5. The CDR3 DNA is TGTGCCAGCAGCCCCAGACTAGCGGGAGACTACGAGCAGTACTTC. This encodes CASSPRLAGDYEQYF.

The V and J genes are TRBV10-3 and TRBJ2-2; 9 bases are a match to TRBD1. CDR3 length: 15 amino acids. Germline V gene lookup returns CDR1 ENHRY and CDR2 SYGVKD. The trim removed 6 bases at V and 3 bases at J, leaving 5 bases unmatched. The CDR3 nucleotides read TGTGCCATCAGGCCCGGGACAGGGTACACCGGGGAGCTGTTTTTT. It translates to CAIRPGTGYTGELFF.

The rearrangement joins TRBV5-1 to TRBJ1-1; maybe TRBD1 (5 bases). Looked up from germline, CDR1 is SGHRS and CDR2 is YFSETQ. The CDR3 runs 17 residues. V gave up 2 bases and J gave up 3 bases, with 20 bases separating them. Written as DNA, the CDR3 is TGCGCCAGCAGCTTTACCATGCGGGACGCCCGGGACACTGAAGCTTTCTTT. This sequence encodes CASSFTMRDARDTEAFF.

This clone was seen only a few times. This rearrangement joins TRBV6-5 to TRBJ2-7; TRBD1 matches at 8 bases. Unmatched junction bases numbered 6, after V lost 0 bases and J lost 5 bases. The CDR3 sequence is 15 residues long. The germline CDR1 and CDR2 sequences are MNHEY and SVGAGI. DNA for the CDR3: TGTGCCAGCAGTTACTCGACGACAGGGGAGGACGAGCAGTACTTC. This translates into CASSYSTTGEDEQYF.

V is TRBV28 and J is TRBJ2-1; TRBD2 might be the D (5 bases). The CDR3 contains 10 residues. V lost 9 bases and J lost 15, with 15 bases in between. The germline gives CDR1 MDHEN, CDR2 SYDVKM. The CDR3 nucleotides are TGTGCCAGACCTTATATGAGCGGGTTCTTC. As protein: CARPYMSGFF.

The rearrangement uses TRBV19 and TRBJ2-7; possibly TRBD2 for D (5 bases). The germline V and J ends were trimmed by 7 bases and 2 bases, with 15 bases remaining between them. This CDR3 is built from 14 residues. The germline V gene encodes CDR1 LNHDA and CDR2 SQIVND (reference sequence). CDR3 protein: CASTAGVGTYEQYF. Written as DNA, the CDR3 is TGTGCCAGTACCGCCGGGGTCGGGACCTACGAGCAGTACTTC. Full variable domain (remainder filled in from reference TRBV19 and TRBJ2-7): DGGITQSPKYLFRKEGQNVTLSCEQNLNHDAMYWYRQDPGQGLRLIYYSQIVNDFQKGDIAEGYSVSREKKESFPLTVTSAQKNPTAFYLCASTAGVGTYEQYFGPGTRLTVT.